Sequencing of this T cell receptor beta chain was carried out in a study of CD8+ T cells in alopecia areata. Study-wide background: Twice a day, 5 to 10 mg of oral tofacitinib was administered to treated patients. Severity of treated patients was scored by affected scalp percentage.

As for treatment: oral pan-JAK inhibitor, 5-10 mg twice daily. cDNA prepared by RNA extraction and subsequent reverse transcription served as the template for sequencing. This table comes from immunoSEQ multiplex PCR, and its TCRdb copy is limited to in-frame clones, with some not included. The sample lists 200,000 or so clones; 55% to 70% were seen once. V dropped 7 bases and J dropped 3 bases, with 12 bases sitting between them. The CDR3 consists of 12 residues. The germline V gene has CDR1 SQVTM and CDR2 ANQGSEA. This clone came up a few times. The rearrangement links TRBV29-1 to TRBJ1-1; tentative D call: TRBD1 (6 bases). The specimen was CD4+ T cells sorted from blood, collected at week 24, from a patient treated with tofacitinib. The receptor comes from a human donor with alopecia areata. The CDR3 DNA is TGCAGCGCCACAAGGGGGGACACTGAAGCTTTCTTT. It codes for CSATRGDTEAFF.